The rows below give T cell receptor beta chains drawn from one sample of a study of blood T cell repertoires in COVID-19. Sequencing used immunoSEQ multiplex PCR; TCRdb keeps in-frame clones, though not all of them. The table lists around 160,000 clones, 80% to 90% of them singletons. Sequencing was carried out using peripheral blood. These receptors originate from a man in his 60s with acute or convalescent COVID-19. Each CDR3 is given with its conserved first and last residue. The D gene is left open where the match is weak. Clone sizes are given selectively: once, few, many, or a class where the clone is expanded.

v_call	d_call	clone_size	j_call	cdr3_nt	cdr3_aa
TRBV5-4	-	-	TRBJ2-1	TGTGCCAGCAGCCCCTCGCTTTTCAGGCTTAACTACAATGAGCAGTTCTTC	CASSPSLFRLNYNEQFF
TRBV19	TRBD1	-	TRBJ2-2	TGTGCCAGTAGCGACAGGGGGTACACCGGGGAGCTGTTTTTT	CASSDRGYTGELFF
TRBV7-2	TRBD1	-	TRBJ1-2	TGTGCCAGCAGCACTAGAGGGACAGGGGGCTTCTATGGCTACACCTTC	CASSTRGTGGFYGYTF
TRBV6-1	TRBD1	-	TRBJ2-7	TGTGCCAGCAGTGATTTTCGGGTCACAGGGGGGGAGCAGTACTTC	CASSDFRVTGGEQYF
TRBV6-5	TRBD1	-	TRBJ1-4	TGTGCCAGCAGTTCTCCAGACAGGGGTGAAAAACTGTTTTTT	CASSSPDRGEKLFF
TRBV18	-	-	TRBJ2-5	TGTGCCAGCTCACCAGTGGCAGGGGAAGAAGAGACCCAGTACTTC	CASSPVAGEEETQYF
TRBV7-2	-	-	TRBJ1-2	TGTGCCAGCAGCCCTATCGGCGGGGGGTGCACCTTC	CASSPIGGGCTF
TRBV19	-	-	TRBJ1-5	TGTGCCAGTAGTCCCGTACAGACCCATCAGCCCCAGCATTTT	CASSPVQTHQPQHF
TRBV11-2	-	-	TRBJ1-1	TGTGCCAGCAGCTTAGATCGAGGGTCCACTGAAGCTTTCTTT	CASSLDRGSTEAFF
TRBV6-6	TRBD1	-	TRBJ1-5	TGTGCCAGCAGTTACTCGGGACAGACCTTTTGGCCCCAGCATTTT	CASSYSGQTFWPQHF
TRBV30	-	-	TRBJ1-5	TGTGCCTGGAGTCCACAGGGCAATCAGCCCCAGCATTTT	CAWSPQGNQPQHF
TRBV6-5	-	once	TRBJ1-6	TGTGCCAGCAGTTACTCGGGGGGAATGAATTCACCCCTCCACTTT	CASSYSGGMNSPLHF
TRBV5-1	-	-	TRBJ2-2	TGCGCCAGCAGCTTGGTGTCAGGGTATACCGGGGAGCTGTTTTTT	CASSLVSGYTGELFF
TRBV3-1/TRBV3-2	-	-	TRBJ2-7	TGTGCCAGCAGCCGGCAGGACGAGCAGTACTTC	CASSRQDEQYF
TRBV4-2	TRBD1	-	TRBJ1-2	TGTGCCAGCAGCCTAGGGACAGGAAACAACTATGGCTACACCTTC	CASSLGTGNNYGYTF
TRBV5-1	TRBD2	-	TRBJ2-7	TGCGCCAGCAGCCCCGGGACGGGGGGGTCGTACTACGAGCAGTACTTC	CASSPGTGGSYYEQYF
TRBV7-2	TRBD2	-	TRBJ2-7	TGTGCCAGCAGCTCTAGCGGGAGCTCCTACGAGCAGTACTTC	CASSSSGSSYEQYF
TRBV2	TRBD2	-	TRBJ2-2	TGTGCCAGCGCAGATCCCTCGGGTAGCGGGGGGCCGGGCACCGGGGAGCTGTTTTTT	CASADPSGSGGPGTGELFF
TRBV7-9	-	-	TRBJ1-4	TGTGCCAGCAGCCCCGAAGGTCTCGGAGTAAATGAAAAACTGTTTTTT	CASSPEGLGVNEKLFF
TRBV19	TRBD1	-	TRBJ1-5	TGTGCCAGTAGGACAGGGGCAGTCAACAATCAGCCCCAGCATTTT	CASRTGAVNNQPQHF
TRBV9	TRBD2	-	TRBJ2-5	TGTGCCAGCAGCGTAGAAGGACTAGCGGAAGAGACCCAGTACTTC	CASSVEGLAEETQYF
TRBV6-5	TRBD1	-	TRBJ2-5	TGTGCCAGCAGTTACCAGACAGGGGACGTGGAGACCCAGTACTTC	CASSYQTGDVETQYF
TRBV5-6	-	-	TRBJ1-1	TGTGCCAGCAGCTCCTTGTCAGGCGAGACTGAAGCTTTCTTT	CASSSLSGETEAFF
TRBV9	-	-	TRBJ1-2	TGTGCCAGCAGCGTAGGAATGGGAGAAGGGTCCGGCTACACCTTC	CASSVGMGEGSGYTF
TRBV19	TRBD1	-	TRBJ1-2	TGTGCCAGTAGACAGGGGGCCTATGGCTACACCTTC	CASRQGAYGYTF
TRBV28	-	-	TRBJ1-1	TGTGCCAGCAGACCTGGAGGCACTGAAGCTTTCTTT	CASRPGGTEAFF
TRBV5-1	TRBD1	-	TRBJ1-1	TGCGCCAGCAGCTTCGCCTCCGGGACAGGGGACACTGAAGCTTTCTTT	CASSFASGTGDTEAFF
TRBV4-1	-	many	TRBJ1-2	TGCGCCAGCAGCCAAGAGACGACATTGTTACATGGCTACACCTTC	CASSQETTLLHGYTF
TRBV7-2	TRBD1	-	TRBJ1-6	TGTGCCAGCAGCATGGGACAGTCGTTGTCACCCCTCCACTTT	CASSMGQSLSPLHF
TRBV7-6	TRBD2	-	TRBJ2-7	TGTGCCAGCAGCTTAGTCGGTAGCGGGGGTTACGAGCAGTACTTC	CASSLVGSGGYEQYF
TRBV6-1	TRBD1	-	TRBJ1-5	TGTGCCAGCAGTGAAGCTGTAAACAGGGGGTTGGGACAGCCCCAGCATTTT	CASSEAVNRGLGQPQHF
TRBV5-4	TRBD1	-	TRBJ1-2	TGTGCCAGCAGCTCCGGACAGGGCGAAGGGGGCTACACCTTC	CASSSGQGEGGYTF
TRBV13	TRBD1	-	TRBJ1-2	TGTGCCAGCAGCTTTGGCGGACAGGGGAACTATGGCTACACCTTC	CASSFGGQGNYGYTF
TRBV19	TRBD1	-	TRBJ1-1	TGTGCCAGTAGTCGTGCACAGGGGGCACTGAACACTGAAGCTTTCTTT	CASSRAQGALNTEAFF
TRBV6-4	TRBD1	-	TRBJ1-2	TGTGCCAGCAGTGACTCGGTTTCCCGGGACAGGGGAGCCTATGGCTACACCTTC	CASSDSVSRDRGAYGYTF
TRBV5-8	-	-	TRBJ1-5	TGTGCCAGCAGCTACAGGGAGACGCCCCAGCATTTT	CASSYRETPQHF
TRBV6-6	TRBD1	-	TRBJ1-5	TGTGCCAGCAGTCGACAGGGGGCGAGTCAGCCCCAGCATTTT	CASSRQGASQPQHF
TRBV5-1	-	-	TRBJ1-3	TGCGCCAGCAGCTTGGTTAGCGCCAGGCTGTCTGGAAACACCATATATTTT	CASSLVSARLSGNTIYF
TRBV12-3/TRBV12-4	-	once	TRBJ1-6	TGTGCCAGCAGCCCCCAGGGAAGGGTCCTCCACTTT	CASSPQGRVLHF
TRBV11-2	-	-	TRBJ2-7	TGTGCCAGCAGCTTAGATCCCCAGGGCGACTACTTC	CASSLDPQGDYF
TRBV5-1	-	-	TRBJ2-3	TGCGCCAGCAGCTTGAGTGGGCGAGAGCAGTATTTT	CASSLSGREQYF
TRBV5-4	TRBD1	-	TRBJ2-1	TGTGCCAGCAGCTCAAGACAGGGGGAAATATACAATGAGCAGTTCTTC	CASSSRQGEIYNEQFF
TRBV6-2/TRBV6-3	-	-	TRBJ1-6	TGTGCCAGCAGCCTACAGGGCGGGAATTCACCCCTCCACTTT	CASSLQGGNSPLHF
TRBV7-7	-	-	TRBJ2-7	TGTGCTAGCAGCTTAGGGAGAGAATACGAGCAGTACTTC	CASSLGREYEQYF
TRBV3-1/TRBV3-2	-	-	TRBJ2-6	TGTGCCAGCAGCAGACACCACTCTGGGGCCAACGTCCTGACTTTC	CASSRHHSGANVLTF
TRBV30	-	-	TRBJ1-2	TGTGCCTCGGCGGCGGCGGGAAGGGGTAACTATGGCTACACCTTC	CASAAAGRGNYGYTF